These 10 T cell receptor beta chains were all obtained from the same sample, sequenced in a study of cytomegalovirus exposure and HLA in healthy donors. PCR was performed using 60 Vbeta and 13 Jbeta primers. The repertoire was sequenced with immunoSEQ multiplex PCR; TCRdb's copy has only in-frame clones and lacks some. Counted here are roughly 200,000 clones, roughly 75% occurring once; the ten biggest clones make up more than 5%. The sample was PBMCs. Source of these receptors: a man aged 35 to 55 in good health and CMV-seronegative.

CDR3 protein: CASSKGIGGATQFF. The CDR3 DNA is TGTGCCAGTAGTAAGGGGATTGGGGGGGCCACCCAGTTCTTC. This chain uses TRBV19 with TRBJ2-1; possible D gene TRBD2, 7 bases. Germline V lookup: CDR1 LNHDA, CDR2 SQIVND (reference sequence). V gave up 4 bases and J gave up 13 bases, with 20 bases separating them. The CDR3 has 14 residues.

The rearrangement joins TRBV27 to TRBJ2-2; unclear D gene. Trimming cost V 4 bases and J 1 base, with 4 bases left between them. The CDR3 length is 13 residues. Germline V gene data show CDR1 as MNHEY and CDR2 as SMNVEV (reference sequence). The CDR3 region is CASSSGNTGELFF. The CDR3 bases are TGTGCCAGCAGTTCGGGGAACACCGGGGAGCTGTTTTTT.

This clone was counted once. The chain links TRBV10-2 to TRBJ2-7, with 7 bases lining up with TRBD1. Germline values: CDR1 WSHSY, CDR2 SAAADI. This CDR3 is built from 16 residues. V trimming: 3 bases; J trimming: 5 bases; junction bases outside the gene matches: 13. CDR3 protein: CASSEGSVTGLHEQYF. The DNA of the CDR3 is TGCGCCAGCAGTGAAGGTTCCGTGACAGGGCTTCACGAGCAGTACTTC.

This clone was observed a handful of times. The chain has TRBV7-2 and TRBJ2-1; 10 nucleotides line up with TRBD2. The CDR3 consists of 16 residues. V lost 3 bases to trimming and J lost 7 bases; unmatched junction nucleotides: 9. CDR1 and CDR2 from the germline V gene are SGHTA and FQGNSA. The DNA of the CDR3 is TGTGCCAGCAGCTTGGAAGGGATTAGCGGGAGGAATGAGCAGTTCTTC. It yields the protein CASSLEGISGRNEQFF.

The rearrangement uses TRBV10-3 and TRBJ2-1; 9 bases line up with TRBD1. Losses at the gene ends were 4 bases for V and 0 bases for J; bases not matched to a gene: 1. Germline V gene lookup returns CDR1 ENHRY and CDR2 SYGVKD. The CDR3 is made up of 15 amino acids. CDR3 coding DNA: TGTGCCATCAGTGGGACAGGGGACTCCTACAATGAGCAGTTCTTC. Its protein is CAISGTGDSYNEQFF.

The chain is built from TRBV6-5 and TRBJ2-7; D is ambiguous. The CDR3 loop spans 11 amino acids. V was shortened by 8 bases and J by 2 bases, with 7 bases between the two germline ends. In germline, CDR1 is MNHEY, CDR2 SVGAGI. CDR3 in amino acids: CASGLAYEQYF. The CDR3 DNA is TGTGCCAGCGGGCTTGCCTACGAGCAGTACTTC.

The CDR3 spells CASSAGQGNKYEQYF. CDR3 in DNA: TGCGCCAGCAGTGCGGGACAGGGGAATAAATACGAGCAGTACTTC. The chain recombines TRBV10-1 with TRBJ2-7; TRBD1 aligns across 10 bases. Trimming removed 4 bases from V and 4 bases from J; junction bases left unmatched: 7. Per germline, CDR1 WNHNN and CDR2 SYGVQD (reference sequence). This CDR3 region has 15 residues.

This clone was seen only a few times. The chain joins TRBV7-6 to TRBJ1-2; D is perhaps TRBD1 (5 bases). Trimming took off 5 bases at V and 8 bases at J, with 18 bases between the two ends. There are 14 residues in the CDR3. Germline values: CDR1 SGHVS, CDR2 FNYEAQ. CDR3 DNA sequence: TGTGCCAGCAGCACCGGGACTCCCTTGGGAGGCTACACCTTC. It yields the protein CASSTGTPLGGYTF.

This chain links TRBV19 with TRBJ2-7; TRBD1 aligns across 7 bases. The V gene's germline CDR1 is LNHDA and CDR2 SQIVND (reference sequence). Trimming at V came to 6 bases and at J to 11 bases, leaving 16 bases not matched to a gene. The CDR3 runs 14 residues. CDR3 region: CASSRPSDRAPEYF. The CDR3 DNA sequence: TGTGCCAGTAGCCGACCCTCAGACAGGGCGCCGGAGTACTTC.

The chain couples TRBV19 to TRBJ1-4; D is perhaps TRBD1 (6 bases). This CDR3 spans 15 amino acids. Germline V gene data show CDR1 as LNHDA and CDR2 as SQIVND (reference sequence). The germline V and J ends were trimmed by 4 bases and 0 bases, with 9 bases remaining between them. In DNA form, the CDR3 reads TGTGCCAGTAGTACAGGGGACGCAACTAATGAAAAACTGTTTTTT. This sequence encodes CASSTGDATNEKLFF.